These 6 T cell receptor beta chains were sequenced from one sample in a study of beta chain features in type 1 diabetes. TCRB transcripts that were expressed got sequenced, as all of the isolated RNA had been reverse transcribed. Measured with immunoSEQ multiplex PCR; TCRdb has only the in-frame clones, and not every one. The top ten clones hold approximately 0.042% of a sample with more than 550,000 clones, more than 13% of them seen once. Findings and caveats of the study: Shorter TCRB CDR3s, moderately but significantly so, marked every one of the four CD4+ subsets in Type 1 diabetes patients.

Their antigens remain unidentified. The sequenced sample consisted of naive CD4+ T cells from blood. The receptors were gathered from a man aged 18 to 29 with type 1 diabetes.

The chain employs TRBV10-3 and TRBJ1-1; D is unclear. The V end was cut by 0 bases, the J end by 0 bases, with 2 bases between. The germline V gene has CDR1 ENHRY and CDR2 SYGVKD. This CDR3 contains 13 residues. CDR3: CAISESMNTEAFF. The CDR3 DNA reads TGTGCCATCAGTGAGTCTATGAACACTGAAGCTTTCTTT.

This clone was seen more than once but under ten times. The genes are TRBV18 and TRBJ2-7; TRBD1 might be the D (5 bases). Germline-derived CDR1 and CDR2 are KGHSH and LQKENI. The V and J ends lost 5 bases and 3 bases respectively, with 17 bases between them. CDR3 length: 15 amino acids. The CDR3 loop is CASSTFGQGVYEQYF. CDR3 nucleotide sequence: TGTGCCAGCTCAACATTTGGGCAGGGTGTCTACGAGCAGTACTTC.

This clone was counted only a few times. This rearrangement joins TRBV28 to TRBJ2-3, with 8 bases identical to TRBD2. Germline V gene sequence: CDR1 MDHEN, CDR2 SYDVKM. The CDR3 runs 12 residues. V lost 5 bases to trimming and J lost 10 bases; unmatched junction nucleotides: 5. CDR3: CASSGTGRAQYF. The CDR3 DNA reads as TGTGCCAGCAGTGGGACCGGGAGGGCGCAGTATTTT.

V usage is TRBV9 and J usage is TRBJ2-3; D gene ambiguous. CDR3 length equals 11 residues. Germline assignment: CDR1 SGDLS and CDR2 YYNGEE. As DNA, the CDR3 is TGTGCTTGCTTAGGCACAGATACGCAGTATTTT. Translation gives CACLGTDTQYF.

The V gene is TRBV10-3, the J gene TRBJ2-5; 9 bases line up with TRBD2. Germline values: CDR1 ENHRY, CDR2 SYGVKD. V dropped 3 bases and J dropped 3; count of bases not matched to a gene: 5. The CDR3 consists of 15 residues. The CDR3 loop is CAISERLAGKETQYF. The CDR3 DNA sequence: TGTGCCATCAGTGAACGTCTAGCGGGGAAAGAGACCCAGTACTTC.

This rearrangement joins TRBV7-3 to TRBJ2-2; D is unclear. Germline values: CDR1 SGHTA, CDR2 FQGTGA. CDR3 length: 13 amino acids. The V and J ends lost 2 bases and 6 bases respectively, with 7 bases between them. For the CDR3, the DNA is TGTGCCAGCAGCTTAGACCGTCCCGGGGAGCTGTTTTTT. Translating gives CASSLDRPGELFF.